This T cell receptor (beta chain) came from a study of T-cell reconstitution after alpha-beta-depleted transplantation in children. Broader study findings: Surviving recipient T cells and thymic progenitors underlay high day-60 TCRbeta diversity in some patients. A year had passed since transplant, and T-cell counts and diversity by then came mostly from newly produced T cells. Alpha-beta T cells about two months after transplant reportedly derived from several hundred expanded graft clones.

There are 16 residues in the CDR3. Germline CDR1 reads MNHEY; CDR2 reads SVGAGI. The V end lost 0 bases, the J end lost 4 bases, and 13 bases lay between the germline ends. Unique molecular identifiers were incorporated during preparation of the TCRbeta library. TCRdb analysed the PCR reads with MiXCR anew, one entry per CDR3 protein. The sample includes approximately 190,000 distinct CDR3 sequences, 6.3% of them seen just once. In this sample, this clonotype turned up a few times. Its antigen is not known. This receptor was identified in a girl younger than two with combined immunodeficiency, due to receive a stem cell transplant. The starting material was PBMCs, obtained before TCRalphabeta/CD19-depleted stem cell transplant. V usage is TRBV6-5 and J usage is TRBJ1-5, with D possibly matching TRBD1 (6 bases). CDR3 sequence reads: CASSYSAQGGNQPQHF. The CDR3 nucleotides are TGTGCCAGCAGTTACTCCGCACAGGGAGGAAATCAGCCCCAGCATTTT.